This TCR beta chain is drawn from a study of CD8 T cells in Susac syndrome. Random hexamers served to reverse transcribe roughly 0.5 to 1 ug RNA. TCRdb redid the calling of the immunoSEQ multiplex PCR reads with MiXCR, one entry per CDR3 protein. The data show about 200,000 distinct CDR3 sequences, roughly 94% seen once. The V gene's germline CDR1 is SQVTM and CDR2 ANQGSEA. CDR3 length: 13 amino acids. After removal of 5 bases from V and 4 bases from J, the junction contained 3 bases not matched to a gene. The sequencing input was CD4+ T cells from PBMCs. The sequence was collected from a human donor with multiple sclerosis. The chain has TRBV29-1 and TRBJ1-5, with 9 bases that match TRBD1. This CDR3 reads CSVKDRGNQPQHF. The CDR3 nucleotides are TGCAGCGTTAAGGACAGGGGTAATCAGCCCCAGCATTTT. The whole variable domain, filled in from reference TRBV29-1 and TRBJ1-5, reads SAVISQKPSRDICQRGTSLTIQCQVDSQVTMMFWYRQQPGQSLTLIATANQGSEATYESGFVIDKFPISRPNLTFSTLTVSNMSPEDSSIYLCSVKDRGNQPQHFGDGTRLSIL.